The rows below give T cell receptor beta chains drawn from one sample of a study of T-cell reconstitution after alpha-beta-depleted transplantation in children. TCRdb reprocessed the PCR reads with MiXCR, giving one entry per CDR3 protein. The top ten hold about 28% of the sample, which has around 960,000 distinct CDR3 sequences, about 29% seen once. This material consisted of PBMCs, mostly from graft donor cells, taken 360 days after TCRalphabeta/CD19-depleted stem cell transplant. The receptor set was obtained from a boy under three years old who had a stem cell transplant for SCID, so the T cells may come from the graft donor. The conserved cysteine and the conserved F or W are not part of the CDR3 here.

v_call	j_call	cdr3_aa
TRBV18	TRBJ1-1	ASSPLTGFWTEAF
TRBV12-3/TRBV12-4	TRBJ2-1	ASNPGTGGGNEQF
TRBV5-1	TRBJ1-1	ASSHQGYTEAF
TRBV29-1	TRBJ2-7	SVEKLQGYEQY
TRBV2	TRBJ2-1	ASSSSGAEYNEQF
TRBV5-1	TRBJ2-5	ASSFSPGQDQETQY
TRBV6-5	TRBJ1-5	ASSFNRDQPQH
TRBV2	TRBJ2-7	ASSEWGGKAY
TRBV5-1	TRBJ2-1	ATTLDGVHEQF
TRBV29-1	TRBJ1-1	SVNDVRTEAF
TRBV7-9	TRBJ2-3	ASSRTSWGTDTQY
TRBV10-3	TRBJ2-6	AISEVRNSGANVLT
TRBV2	TRBJ2-4	ASGGIAGGHLGQNIQY
TRBV5-1	TRBJ1-2	ASSIGTVGANYGYT
TRBV5-1	TRBJ2-5	ASSPLRTDKETQY
TRBV5-1	TRBJ1-1	ASSYLPLTGGTEAF
TRBV12-3/TRBV12-4	TRBJ1-1	ASRQTGNTEAF
TRBV7-9	TRBJ1-4	ASSLEVSTGKDEKLF
TRBV10-3	TRBJ2-3	AISRDRGVTDTQY
TRBV20-1	TRBJ1-2	SAQIGGNYGYT
TRBV20-1	TRBJ2-5	SASGRQETQY
TRBV6-2/TRBV6-3	TRBJ2-3	ASSPGTSGGAADTQY
TRBV12-3/TRBV12-4	TRBJ2-7	ATTSGGRREQY
TRBV20-1	TRBJ2-1	SAASGGAVYNEQF
TRBV12-3/TRBV12-4	TRBJ2-6	ASSLALNAYSGANVLT
TRBV12-3/TRBV12-4	TRBJ2-5	ASSHTETQY
TRBV7-2	TRBJ2-5	ASSSRGNQETQY
TRBV9	TRBJ2-3	ASSPRTDPETHTDTQY
TRBV24-1	TRBJ2-1	ATSDPPGDEQF
TRBV7-6	TRBJ2-5	ASSPGRMRETQY
TRBV5-1	TRBJ2-2	ATGGASHGELF
TRBV12-3/TRBV12-4	TRBJ2-4	ASGDSGSLY
TRBV7-6	TRBJ1-4	ASSESGEKLF
TRBV5-1	TRBJ2-7	ASSQSGGGPFYEQY
TRBV20-1	TRBJ1-4	SAPTGTEHEKLF
TRBV7-3	TRBJ2-2	ASSRTGGTRELF
TRBV5-1	TRBJ2-3	ASSPRGVADTQY
TRBV9	TRBJ2-4	ASSAGDPAKNIQY
TRBV5-1	TRBJ2-3	ASSLVGDSFTDTQY
TRBV5-1	TRBJ1-4	ASSLERGGEKLF
TRBV6-5	TRBJ2-3	ASSFRQGATDTQY
TRBV5-1	TRBJ2-5	ASSPGQGVQTQY
TRBV5-6	TRBJ1-2	ASSLGWDLNYGYT
TRBV6-1	TRBJ2-7	ASSPGDRSYEQY
TRBV7-8	TRBJ2-3	ASSLGSKTDTQY
TRBV27	TRBJ2-1	ASISGDPNEQF
TRBV12-3/TRBV12-4	TRBJ2-2	ASSSENRGTGELF
TRBV12-3/TRBV12-4	TRBJ1-5	ASSFGADSNQPQH
TRBV18	TRBJ2-2	ASSAREIPNTGELF
TRBV12-3/TRBV12-4	TRBJ2-3	ASGRGWGDTQY